The 30 T cell receptor beta chains below were found in one sample sequenced in a study of T-cell reconstitution after alpha-beta-depleted transplantation in children. During its preparation, the TCRbeta library received unique molecular identifiers. TCRdb recomputed calls from the PCR reads with MiXCR, one row per CDR3 protein. This table holds under 250,000 distinct CDR3 sequences, more than 20% found once. The sequencing here drew on PBMCs, mostly from graft donor cells, taken 360 days after TCRalphabeta/CD19-depleted stem cell transplant. The source is a female patient aged 2-9 years who had a stem cell transplant for congenital amegakaryocytic thrombocytopenia, so the T cells may come from the graft donor.

This clonotype was found many times. The rearrangement links TRBV10-3 to TRBJ2-7; D unresolved. V was clipped by 7 bases and J by 2 bases, with 15 bases between them. The CDR3 spans 14 residues. Per germline, CDR1 ENHRY and CDR2 SYGVKD. CDR3 protein: CAINQDGGTYEQYF. CDR3 sequence (DNA): TGTGCCATCAATCAAGACGGTGGGACCTACGAGCAGTACTTC.

CDR3 in DNA: TGTGCCAGCAGAGAAATAGCGGGGTCCTACAATGAGCAGTTCTTC. It is translated as CASREIAGSYNEQFF. V is TRBV2 and J is TRBJ2-1, with 8 nucleotides matching TRBD2. Germline trimming cut 6 bases from V and 1 base from J; bases unmatched to any gene: 5. The CDR3 runs 15 residues. Germline V gene data show CDR1 as SNHLY and CDR2 as FYNNEI.

This clonotype was picked up a small number of times. The J gene is TRBJ2-6, the V gene TRBV28; D not certain. Germline-derived CDR1 and CDR2 are MDHEN and SYDVKM. V lost 10 bases to trimming and J lost 0 bases, with 7 bases between them. This CDR3 region has 13 residues. CDR3 amino acids: CATLLSGANVLTF. CDR3 DNA sequence: TGTGCCACCTTGCTCTCTGGGGCCAACGTCCTGACTTTC.

This clonotype was observed a handful of times. The chain joins TRBV7-2 to TRBJ2-2; 8 nucleotides line up with TRBD2. CDR3 length: 16 amino acids. The germline gives CDR1 SGHTA, CDR2 FQGNSA. With 6 bases clipped from V and 1 base from J, the junction kept 7 bases outside the gene matches. CDR3 DNA: TGTGCCAGCAGGGACCGTAGCGGGAAGAACACCGGGGAGCTGTTTTTT. It yields the protein CASRDRSGKNTGELFF.

The chain uses TRBV6-5 and TRBJ2-1; 9 nucleotides line up with TRBD1. Per the germline V gene, CDR1 is MNHEY and CDR2 is SVGAGI. The junction had 5 bases not matched to a gene; V was cut back by 2 bases and J by 6 bases. The CDR3 loop spans 15 amino acids. CDR3 sequence: CASSYRTGEFNEQFF. CDR3 coding DNA: TGTGCCAGCAGTTACAGGACAGGGGAATTCAATGAGCAGTTCTTC.

This clonotype occurred a few times. The rearrangement joins TRBV20-1 to TRBJ1-1; no clear D gene. V lost 1 base and J lost 1, with 10 bases in between. Germline CDR1 and CDR2: DFQATT and SNEGSKA (reference sequence). The CDR3 length is 14 residues. Written as DNA, the CDR3 is TGCAGTGCTAGAGTCCCCCCAGGGAACACTGAAGCTTTCTTT. It yields the protein CSARVPPGNTEAFF.

V is TRBV29-1 and J is TRBJ2-1, with D possibly being TRBD2 (6 bases). Per the germline V gene, CDR1 is SQVTM and CDR2 is ANQGSEA. With 5 bases removed from V and 2 bases from J, the gap between germline ends came to 10 bases. The CDR3 length is 13 residues. For the CDR3, the DNA is TGCAGCGTTCGGCTAGCGACCTACAATGAGCAGTTCTTC. Protein: CSVRLATYNEQFF.

This clonotype was seen ten or more times. The rearrangement links TRBV3-1 to TRBJ2-1; D is ambiguous. The V end was cut by 3 bases, the J end by 4 bases, with 16 bases between. This CDR3 has 16 amino acids. Germline loops: CDR1 LGHDT, CDR2 YNNKEL (reference sequence). The CDR3 loop is CASSQVISQLYNEQFF. The CDR3 DNA sequence: TGTGCCAGCAGCCAGGTAATCAGCCAATTATACAATGAGCAGTTCTTC.

This clonotype has only a few counts. The J gene is TRBJ2-7, the V gene TRBV27; 7 bases line up with TRBD2. The CDR3 length is 15 residues. Germline V gives CDR1 MNHEY, CDR2 SMNVEV (reference sequence). J gave up 6 bases and V 3 bases, and 11 bases lay outside the gene matches. CDR3 DNA sequence: TGTGCCAGCAGTTTTACCCGACTAGCCGCCGCCGAGCAGTACTTC. Its protein is CASSFTRLAAAEQYF.

This chain connects TRBV20-1 to TRBJ1-2, with a possible D match to TRBD1 (5 bases). CDR3 length equals 13 residues. The V gene lost 5 bases and the J gene lost 4 bases, with 14 bases spanning the gap. Germline lookup yields CDR1 DFQATT and CDR2 SNEGSKA (reference sequence). The CDR3 DNA is TGCAGTGCTGGGGCCCGAAGGATCTATGGCTACACCTTC. Protein product: CSAGARRIYGYTF.

The V call is TRBV9, the J call TRBJ1-5, with unresolved D. CDR3 length: 14 residues. Germline assignment: CDR1 SGDLS and CDR2 YYNGEE. Trimming removed 0 bases at V and 3 bases at J, with 7 bases between. The CDR3 protein is CASSVDADNQPQHF. In DNA, the CDR3 is TGTGCCAGCAGCGTAGACGCAGACAATCAGCCCCAGCATTTT.

This sequence joins TRBV15 and TRBJ1-5, with 7 bases that match TRBD1. CDR3 size: 14 residues. V gave up 3 bases and J gave up 3 bases; unmatched junction bases: 2. The germline V gene has CDR1 LNHNV and CDR2 YYDKDF (reference sequence). The CDR3 region has the DNA TGTGCCACCAGCAGGGGACAGAACAATCAGCCCCAGCATTTT. It encodes CATSRGQNNQPQHF.

The sample holds a few counts of this clonotype. V gene TRBV28 combines with J gene TRBJ2-7; the D is unclear. Germline assignment: CDR1 MDHEN and CDR2 SYDVKM. Trimming removed 7 bases from V and 2 bases from J, with 15 bases in between. CDR3 length: 14 amino acids. The CDR3 DNA reads as TGTGCCAGCAATAGCCTGGCGGCGGCCTACGAGCAGTACTTC. This translates into CASNSLAAAYEQYF.

This clonotype was picked up a small number of times. J is TRBJ2-1 and V is TRBV12-3 or TRBV12-4; D unclear. V dropped 3 bases and J dropped 4 bases, with 10 bases sitting between them. CDR3 length: 14 residues. This CDR3 is CASSFGNQYNEQFF. The CDR3 DNA reads TGTGCCAGCAGTTTTGGGAACCAATACAATGAGCAGTTCTTC.

The J gene is TRBJ2-2, the V gene TRBV21-1; the table's D call of TRBD1 was not tested on the DNA. TRBV21-1 is a pseudogene segment. This CDR3 spans 15 amino acids. This chain's CDR3 is CASSNDQGNTGELFF. The CDR3 DNA sequence: TGTGCCAGCAGCAACGACCAGGGGAACACCGGGGAGCTGTTTTTT.

The chain uses TRBV5-1 and TRBJ1-1; perhaps TRBD1 as D (5 bases). The length of the CDR3 is 14 residues. V dropped 4 bases and J dropped 1 base, with 11 bases sitting between them. From germline, CDR1 is SGHRS and CDR2 YFSETQ. The CDR3 DNA sequence: TGCGCCAGCAGCATCGGACACCCGAACACTGAAGCTTTCTTT. It codes for CASSIGHPNTEAFF.

This clonotype was detected a few times. The J gene is TRBJ1-1, the V gene TRBV29-1; D is unresolved. Per the germline V gene, CDR1 is SQVTM and CDR2 is ANQGSEA. V shed 5 bases and J shed 7 bases, with 17 bases lying between them. The CDR3 runs 13 residues. CDR3 bases: TGCAGCGTTTTTGGTACGGGAAGGCATGAAGCTTTCTTT. Protein: CSVFGTGRHEAFF.

This sequence joins TRBV11-2 and TRBJ2-3; TRBD2 aligns across 9 bases. The CDR3 runs 14 residues. Germline CDR1 and CDR2: SGHAT and FQNNGV. With 6 bases clipped from V and 5 bases from J, the junction kept 6 bases outside the gene matches. The CDR3 protein is CASRPGLAIDTQYF. CDR3 coding DNA: TGTGCCAGCAGGCCGGGACTAGCTATAGATACGCAGTATTTT.

The rearrangement uses TRBV6-5 and TRBJ1-1; no definite D call. CDR3 length equals 14 residues. The germline V gene encodes CDR1 MNHEY and CDR2 SVGAGI. V lost 2 bases to trimming and J lost 1 base, with 8 bases between them. The DNA of the CDR3 is TGTGCCAGCAGTTACACCAACAGGAACACTGAAGCTTTCTTT. Translated, it gives CASSYTNRNTEAFF.

To note about this clonotype: The junction differs from germline at one of its ends, possibly a read error. The CDR3, as DNA: TGCAGTGCTAGAGATCCGGTCGGGACAGGGGACACATATACGCAGTATTTT. It is translated as CSARDPVGTGDTYTQYF. This chain joins TRBV20-1 and TRBJ2-3; 10 nucleotides match TRBD1. The germline CDR1 and CDR2 sequences are DFQATT and SNEGSKA (reference sequence). CDR3 length: 17 amino acids.

This clonotype was seen more than once but under ten times. The chain is built from TRBV30 and TRBJ2-3, with D hard to call. V lost 4 bases to trimming and J lost 3 bases, with 8 bases between them. Germline V gene sequence: CDR1 GTSNPN, CDR2 SVGIG (reference sequence). The CDR3 spans 12 residues. CDR3 sequence reads: CAWNGLTDTQYF. The DNA of the CDR3 is TGTGCCTGGAACGGGTTAACAGATACGCAGTATTTT.

This rearrangement joins TRBV4-1 to TRBJ2-7, with D perhaps being TRBD1 or TRBD2 (5 bases each). There are 17 residues in the CDR3. V lost 0 bases to trimming and J lost 2 bases, with 17 bases between them. The V gene's germline CDR1 is MGHRA and CDR2 YSYEKL. The CDR3: CASSQDRGWDPPYEQYF. CDR3 bases: TGCGCCAGCAGCCAAGATAGAGGCTGGGACCCACCCTACGAGCAGTACTTC.

V gene TRBV15 combines with J gene TRBJ2-7; 7 nucleotides agree with TRBD2. V lost 5 bases to trimming and J lost 0 bases; unmatched junction nucleotides: 7. The CDR3 extends over 15 amino acids. Looked up from germline, CDR1 is LNHNV and CDR2 is YYDKDF (reference sequence). The chain's CDR3 is CATSVLGGSSYEQYF. CDR3 sequence (DNA): TGTGCCACCAGCGTCCTCGGGGGGTCCTCCTACGAGCAGTACTTC.

This clonotype has a count of ten or more. The chain couples TRBV18 to TRBJ2-2; D possibly matches TRBD1 or TRBD2 (5 bases each). Trimming took 3 bases from V and 5 from J, leaving 16 bases between them. In germline, CDR1 is KGHSH, CDR2 LQKENI. This CDR3 comprises 16 residues. The CDR3 spells CASSPRDRARTGELFF. The CDR3 DNA reads TGTGCCAGCTCACCCAGGGACCGCGCGAGGACCGGGGAGCTGTTTTTT.

The rearrangement links TRBV4-2 to TRBJ2-2; 11 nucleotides match TRBD2. The CDR3 sequence is 17 residues long. The germline CDR1 and CDR2 sequences are LGHNA and YNFKEQ. The ends lost 4 bases at V and 2 bases at J; junction bases unmatched: 6. CDR3 protein: CASSPGLAGGNTGELFF. The CDR3 nucleotides are TGTGCCAGCAGCCCCGGGCTAGCGGGGGGTAACACCGGGGAGCTGTTTTTT.

CDR3 loop: CASSREGGDGYTF. The CDR3, as DNA: TGTGCCAGCAGCCGTGAGGGGGGAGATGGCTACACCTTC. V usage is TRBV7-3 and J usage is TRBJ1-2; the D gene is possibly TRBD1 (6 bases). Trimming pared 5 bases from V and 6 bases from J, leaving 13 bases between. Germline V gives CDR1 SGHTA, CDR2 FQGTGA. The CDR3 extends over 13 amino acids.

The chain carries TRBV28 and TRBJ2-7, with 7 bases fitting TRBD2. CDR3 size: 15 residues. Germline CDR1 and CDR2: MDHEN and SYDVKM. Losses at the gene ends were 1 base for V and 4 bases for J; bases not matched to a gene: 7. This chain's CDR3 is CASSLFGLGKYEQYF. Written as DNA, the CDR3 is TGTGCCAGCAGTTTATTTGGACTAGGGAAGTACGAGCAGTACTTC.

This clonotype appeared a few times. The V gene is TRBV7-4, the J gene TRBJ2-5; D possibly uses TRBD1 or TRBD2 (5 bases each). The V gene lost 5 bases and the J gene lost 6 bases, with 19 bases spanning the gap. Germline V gives CDR1 SGHVT, CDR2 SQSDAQ. This CDR3 is built from 15 residues. The CDR3 here is CASSLILRDGKTQYF. The DNA for the CDR3 is TGTGCCAGCAGCCTCATCCTCCGGGACGGCAAGACCCAGTACTTC.

This clonotype was seen a handful of times. The chain recombines TRBV5-1 with TRBJ1-2; D call uncertain. Germline values: CDR1 SGHRS, CDR2 YFSETQ. Trimming cost V 0 bases and J 2 bases, with 8 bases left between them. This CDR3 region has 14 residues. In DNA, the CDR3 is TGCGCCAGCAGCTTGGAAGGAATGAACTATGGCTACACCTTC. This codes for CASSLEGMNYGYTF.

This rearrangement joins TRBV12-3 or TRBV12-4 to TRBJ2-7; D is perhaps TRBD2 (6 bases). This CDR3 has 14 amino acids. V lost 1 base and J lost 6, with 13 bases in between. The CDR3 loop is CASSLVSLGGEQYF. In DNA, the CDR3 is TGTGCCAGCAGTTTAGTTTCTCTGGGGGGCGAGCAGTACTTC.